There are many counts of the clone carrying this TCR beta chain. Not enrolled were patients with uncontrolled infection, other autoimmune disease, pregnancy or lactation. The CDR3 totals 15 residues. The V and J ends lost 4 bases and 3 bases respectively, with 16 bases between them. CDR1 is SGHTA and CDR2 is FQGNSA in the germline V gene. Amplification of TCR beta CDR3 regions was performed using RNA transcripts as template. First-round RT-PCR with HTBI primers amplified the TCR CDR3 region. MiXCR was run by TCRdb on the multiplex PCR reads, yielding one entry per CDR3 protein. The sample lists 500,000 to 750,000 distinct CDR3 sequences, approximately 15% seen once, with around 6.6% in the top ten. The sample is drawn from a study of T cells in Graves' hyperthyroidism and ophthalmopathy.

The sequenced material came from blood. This rearrangement joins TRBV7-2 to TRBJ2-7; weak D call: TRBD2 (6 bases). The sequence was collected from a woman in her twenties or thirties with Graves' hyperthyroidism. CDR3 bases: TGTGCCAGCAGCTCCCACTGGGGGGAAGGCTACGAGCAGTACTTC. Translation gives CASSSHWGEGYEQYF.